These 15 T cell receptor beta chains were sequenced from one sample in a study of T cell changes during pregnancy in multiple sclerosis (dated by TCRdb to about 2019). Libraries were constructed by the immunoSEQ multiplex PCR assay. The immuneACCESS repertoire file appears here via TCRdb, limited to in-frame rearrangements. These files lack a portion of the clones; in checked studies, under half of the deficit traces to unresolved V genes, and the cause of the others is not known. The sample contains 60,000 to 80,000 clones, more than 85% of them found a single time. The ten largest clones add up to approximately 3.4% of the sample. The starting material was peripheral blood, obtained before pregnancy. The source of these receptors is a female donor with multiple sclerosis, enrolled in a pregnancy study.

V and J are TRBV27 and TRBJ2-2; 9 positions agree with TRBD1. V lost 3 bases to trimming and J lost 3 bases; unmatched junction nucleotides: 8. Germline lookup yields CDR1 MNHEY and CDR2 SMNVEV (reference sequence). The CDR3 is made up of 17 amino acids. CDR3 protein: CASSFSGTGLHTGELFF. The CDR3 nucleotides read TGTGCCAGCAGTTTTTCAGGGACAGGGCTCCACACCGGGGAGCTGTTTTTT.

The chain links TRBV27 to TRBJ1-1; no clear D gene. The V end lost 4 bases, the J end lost 7 bases, and 16 bases lay between the germline ends. Germline CDR1 MNHEY, CDR2 SMNVEV (reference sequence). The CDR3 loop spans 14 amino acids. CDR3 in amino acids: CASSSLTPRLEAFF. The CDR3 DNA reads as TGTGCCAGCAGTTCCCTCACTCCCCGCCTTGAAGCTTTCTTT.

The chain is built from TRBV4-2 and TRBJ2-5; a possible D gene is TRBD1 (5 bases). V shed 1 base and J shed 2 bases, with 8 bases lying between them. This CDR3 has 14 amino acids. In germline, CDR1 is LGHNA, CDR2 YNFKEQ. In nucleotides, the CDR3 is TGTGCCAGCAGCCAAGGAGCAGGGCAAGAGACCCAGTACTTC. As protein: CASSQGAGQETQYF.

The V gene is TRBV2, the J gene TRBJ2-5; D unclear. Deletions cut 3 bases from V and 0 bases from J, with 11 bases between. The CDR3 runs to 15 residues. Germline CDR1 is SNHLY and CDR2 is FYNNEI. CDR3 sequence reads: CASSESAAYQETQYF. CDR3 nucleotides: TGTGCCAGCAGTGAGTCGGCGGCGTACCAAGAGACCCAGTACTTC.

The chain has TRBV15 and TRBJ1-1, with 7 bases fitting TRBD1. The CDR3 totals 13 residues. The V and J ends lost 0 bases and 8 bases, in that order; junction bases with no gene match: 3. CDR1 and CDR2 from the germline V gene are LNHNV and YYDKDF (reference sequence). CDR3 region: CATSRDQDREAFF. The CDR3 DNA sequence: TGTGCCACCAGCAGAGACCAGGACAGGGAAGCTTTCTTT.

CDR3 coding DNA: TGTGCCAGCAGTGAATGGGCAGGCACTGAAGCTTTCTTT. This sequence encodes CASSEWAGTEAFF. V is TRBV6-1 and J is TRBJ1-1; no clear D gene. CDR1 is MNHNS and CDR2 is SASEGT in the germline V gene. Trimming took 2 bases from V and 4 from J, leaving 8 bases between them. The CDR3 length is 13 residues.

A single count supports this clone. The chain combines TRBV7-8 with TRBJ1-1, with 9 nucleotides matching TRBD1. Germline V lookup: CDR1 SGHVS, CDR2 FQNEAQ. J was trimmed by 2 bases and V by 1 base; bases with no gene match: 5. The CDR3 has 16 residues. The CDR3 coding sequence is TGTGCCAGCAGCTTAGTAGAGGGACAGGGAAACACTGAAGCTTTCTTT. This translates into CASSLVEGQGNTEAFF.

V usage is TRBV5-1 and J usage is TRBJ1-4; D ambiguous. Germline lookup yields CDR1 SGHRS and CDR2 YFSETQ. Trimming took off 1 base at V and 4 bases at J, with 14 bases between the two ends. CDR3 length equals 16 residues. The CDR3 sequence is CASSLQLRRNNEKLFF. The CDR3, as DNA: TGCGCCAGCAGCTTGCAGTTGCGGCGGAATAATGAAAAACTGTTTTTT. The whole variable domain, filled in from reference TRBV5-1 and TRBJ1-4, reads KAGVTQTPRYLIKTRGQQVTLSCSPISGHRSVSWYQQTPGQGLQFLFEYFSETQRNKGNFPGRFSGRQFSNSRSEMNVSTLELGDSALYLCASSLQLRRNNEKLFFGSGTQLSVL.

The sample holds one count of this clone. This chain uses TRBV10-1 with TRBJ2-1; 8 nucleotides align to TRBD1. The CDR3 loop spans 12 amino acids. The junction had 3 bases not matched to a gene; V was cut back by 6 bases and J by 8 bases. The germline V gene has CDR1 WNHNN and CDR2 SYGVQD (reference sequence). CDR3 sequence: CASRGQGDEQFF. As DNA, the CDR3 is TGCGCCAGCAGAGGACAGGGCGATGAGCAGTTCTTC.

CDR3 DNA: TGTGCCAGCGGGCCTATCAGGGGGCGAATCACTGAAGCTTTCTTT. Translated, it gives CASGPIRGRITEAFF. The chain recombines TRBV11-2 with TRBJ1-1, with 8 nucleotides matching TRBD1. Trimming took 8 bases from V and 4 from J; bases not matched to a gene: 12. CDR1 is SGHAT and CDR2 is FQNNGV in the germline V gene. CDR3 length: 15 residues.

V gene TRBV5-1 combines with J gene TRBJ2-7; D might be TRBD2 (6 bases). There are 17 residues in the CDR3. Germline CDR1 is SGHRS and CDR2 is YFSETQ. V was trimmed by 1 base and J by 6 bases, leaving 23 bases between them. The CDR3 spells CASSLYEGAGSYGEQYF. In nucleotides, the CDR3 is TGCGCCAGCAGCTTGTACGAGGGCGCGGGGTCTTATGGCGAGCAGTACTTC.

The chain has TRBV5-1 and TRBJ2-7, with TRBD1 matching 7 bases. V shed 0 bases and J 3 bases; nucleotides not matched to a gene: 6. The CDR3 is 15 amino acids. The V gene's germline CDR1 is SGHRS and CDR2 YFSETQ. CDR3 in DNA: TGCGCCAGCAGCTTGGAGGGGACAGCAAGCTACGAGCAGTACTTC. Protein: CASSLEGTASYEQYF.

The chain links TRBV2 to TRBJ1-2; D unresolved. The CDR3 runs to 15 residues. Germline V gives CDR1 SNHLY, CDR2 FYNNEI. V was clipped by 2 bases and J by 4 bases, with 14 bases between them. The DNA of the CDR3 is TGTGCCAGCAGTGAAAGGCAGGACTATTTCTATGGCTACACCTTC. Its protein product is CASSERQDYFYGYTF. Together with reference TRBV2 and TRBJ1-2, the CDR3 gives the full variable domain: EPEVTQTPSHQVTQMGQEVILRCVPISNHLYFYWYRQILGQKVEFLVSFYNNEISEKSEIFDDQFSVERPDGSNFTLKIRSTKLEDSAMYFCASSERQDYFYGYTFGSGTRLTVV.

This chain uses TRBV19 with TRBJ1-1; D remains ambiguous. The CDR3 is 15 amino acids. Germline CDR1 LNHDA, CDR2 SQIVND (reference sequence). V gave up 2 bases and J gave up 4 bases, with 14 bases separating them. The CDR3 spells CASSIKTYRGTEAFF. As DNA, the CDR3 is TGTGCCAGTAGTATAAAGACCTATCGGGGCACTGAAGCTTTCTTT.

This clone is judged medium-sized. Within the sample, other DNA sequences also encode this same CDR3. The J gene is TRBJ2-3, the V gene TRBV6-4; 9 nucleotides align to TRBD2. Losses at the gene ends were 0 bases for V and 0 bases for J; bases not matched to a gene: 1. The CDR3 runs 16 residues. CDR1 and CDR2 (germline): MRHNA, SNTAGT. CDR3 region: CASSDSAGGSTDTQYF. The CDR3 DNA is TGTGCCAGCAGTGACTCTGCGGGGGGGAGCACAGATACGCAGTATTTT.